This T cell receptor beta chain was sequenced during a study of blood T cell repertoires in COVID-19. Study-level information: Sites in the United States, Italy and Spain provided acute and convalescent COVID-19 samples. From T cells, B-cell-depleted T cells, or PBMCs came the material, which was cDNA or gDNA.

In the original workflow: Reference gene primer amplification yielded estimated nucleated cell counts. The protocol was immunoSEQ multiplex PCR, while the TCRdb copy is restricted to in-frame clones and leaves out a portion. V and J calls and clone size are as listed in that table; D and trimming were resolved from the DNA. The sample shows about 44,000 clones, roughly four fifths of them seen only once. This CDR3 is 17 amino acids long. Germline-derived CDR1 and CDR2 are MNHEY and SMNVEV (reference sequence). With 5 bases clipped from V and 9 bases from J, the junction kept 18 bases outside the gene matches.

The sample was peripheral blood. This TCR came from a human donor in a cohort sampled during active COVID-19. The chain links TRBV27 to TRBJ2-1, with 8 bases that match TRBD2. Here the CDR3 reads CASSRGRGGGPAGEQFF. CDR3 sequence (DNA): TGTGCCAGCAGTCGTGGCAGGGGCGGGGGGCCGGCGGGTGAGCAGTTCTTC.